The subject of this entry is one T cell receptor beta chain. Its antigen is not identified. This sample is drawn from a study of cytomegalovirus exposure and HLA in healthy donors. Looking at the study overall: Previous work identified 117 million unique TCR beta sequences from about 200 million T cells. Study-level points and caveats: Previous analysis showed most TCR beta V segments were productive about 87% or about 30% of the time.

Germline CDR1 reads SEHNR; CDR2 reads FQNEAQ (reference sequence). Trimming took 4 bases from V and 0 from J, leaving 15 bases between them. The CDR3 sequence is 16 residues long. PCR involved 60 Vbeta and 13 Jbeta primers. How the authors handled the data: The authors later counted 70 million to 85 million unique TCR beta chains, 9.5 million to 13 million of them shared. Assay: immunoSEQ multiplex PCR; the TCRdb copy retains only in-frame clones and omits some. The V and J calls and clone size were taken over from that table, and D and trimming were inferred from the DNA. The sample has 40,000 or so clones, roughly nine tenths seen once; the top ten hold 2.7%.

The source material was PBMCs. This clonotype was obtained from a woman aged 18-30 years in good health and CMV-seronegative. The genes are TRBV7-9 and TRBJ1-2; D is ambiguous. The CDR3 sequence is CASSSITGPPNYGYTF. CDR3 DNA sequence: TGTGCCAGCAGCTCGATAACGGGTCCTCCTAACTATGGCTACACCTTC.